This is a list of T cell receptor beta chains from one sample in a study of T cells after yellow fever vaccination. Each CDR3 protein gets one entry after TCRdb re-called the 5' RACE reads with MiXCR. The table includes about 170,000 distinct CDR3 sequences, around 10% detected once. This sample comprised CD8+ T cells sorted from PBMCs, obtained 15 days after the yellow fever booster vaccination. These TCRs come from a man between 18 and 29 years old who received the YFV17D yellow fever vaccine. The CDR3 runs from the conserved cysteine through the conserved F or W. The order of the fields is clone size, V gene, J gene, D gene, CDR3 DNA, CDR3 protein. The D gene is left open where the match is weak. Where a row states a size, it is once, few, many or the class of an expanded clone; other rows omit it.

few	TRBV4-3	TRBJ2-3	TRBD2	TGCGCCAGCAGCTCCTCGATGAGCGGGGGTGGAGATACGCAGTATTTT	CASSSSMSGGGDTQYF
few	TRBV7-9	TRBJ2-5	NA	TGTGCCAGCAGCCCTACGGGGTCCCAAGAGACCCAGTACTTC	CASSPTGSQETQYF
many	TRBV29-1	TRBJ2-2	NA	TGCAGCGTTGATTCCCGGGAACCGAACACCGGGGAGCTGTTTTTT	CSVDSREPNTGELFF
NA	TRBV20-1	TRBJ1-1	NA	TGCAGTGCTGTAGGCGACAACACTGAAGCTTTCTTT	CSAVGDNTEAFF
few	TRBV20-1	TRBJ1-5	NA	TGCAGTGCTAGTTCCCTTGAAAGCAATCAGCCCCAGCATTTT	CSASSLESNQPQHF
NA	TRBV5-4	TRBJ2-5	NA	TGTGCCAGCGGATCTATAGGGGAAGAGACCCAGTACTTC	CASGSIGEETQYF
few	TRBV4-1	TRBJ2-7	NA	TGCGCCAGCAGCCAGTACACAGGGAACGAGCAGTACTTC	CASSQYTGNEQYF
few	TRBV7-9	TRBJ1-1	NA	TGTGCCAGCAGCGAGGGGGGGGAAGCTTTCTTT	CASSEGGEAFF
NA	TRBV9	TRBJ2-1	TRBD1	TGTGCCAGCAGCGTAGGATGGACAGGATACAATGAGCAGTTCTTC	CASSVGWTGYNEQFF
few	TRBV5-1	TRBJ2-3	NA	TGCGCCAGCAGCTTGTCAAGCGGCGGTGATACGCAGTATTTT	CASSLSSGGDTQYF
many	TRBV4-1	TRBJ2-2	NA	TGCGCCAGCAGCCAAGATATGGGAGGCGAGGCCGGGGAGCTGTTTTTT	CASSQDMGGEAGELFF
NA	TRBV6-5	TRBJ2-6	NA	TGTGCCAGCAGTTACTTGAAAGGGGACTCTGGGGCCAACGTCCTGACTTTC	CASSYLKGDSGANVLTF
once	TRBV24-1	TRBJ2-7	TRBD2	TGTGCCACCCCCCTCTTGGCGGGGGGGACCTACGAGCAGTACTTC	CATPLLAGGTYEQYF
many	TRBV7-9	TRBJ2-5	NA	TGTGCCAGCAGCTTCAGGGGAGAGTACCAAGAGACCCAGTACTTC	CASSFRGEYQETQYF
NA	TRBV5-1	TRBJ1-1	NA	TGCGCCAGCAGCTTGGAGCAGGGCCTGAACACTGAAGCTTTCTTT	CASSLEQGLNTEAFF
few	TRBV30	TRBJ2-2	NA	TGTGCCTCGCCACAGCTGAACACCGGGGAGCTGTTTTTT	CASPQLNTGELFF
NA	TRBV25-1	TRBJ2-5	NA	TGTGCCAGCAGTGAACAGCACCTACAAGAGACCCAGTACTTC	CASSEQHLQETQYF
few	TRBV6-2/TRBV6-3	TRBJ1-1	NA	TGTGCCAGCAGTTACTCGAAGGTCGGTTCAGAGAACACTGAAGCTTTCTTT	CASSYSKVGSENTEAFF
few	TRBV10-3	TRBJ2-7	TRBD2	TGTGCCATCAGTGAAGGCGTGAGCGGGGGCAACCACGAGCAGTACTTC	CAISEGVSGGNHEQYF
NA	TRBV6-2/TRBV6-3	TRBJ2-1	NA	TGTGCCAGCAGTTCCCGCGCCGCAACGGAGCACAATGAGCAGTTCTTC	CASSSRAATEHNEQFF
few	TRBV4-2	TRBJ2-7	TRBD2	TGTGCCAGCACCGCTCCGGGGACTAGCGACGAGCAGTACTTC	CASTAPGTSDEQYF
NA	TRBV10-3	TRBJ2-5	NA	TGTGCCATCAGTGGGGGACCTGAGGGCCAAGAGACCCAGTACTTC	CAISGGPEGQETQYF
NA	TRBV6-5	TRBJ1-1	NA	TGTGCCAGCAGCTTCCCCGGGGGGAACACTGAAGCTTTCTTT	CASSFPGGNTEAFF